These 13 T cell receptor beta chains originate from one sample sequenced in a study of cytomegalovirus exposure and HLA in healthy donors (dated by TCRdb to the late 2010s). The receptor library was made with the immunoSEQ multiplex PCR assay. The multiplex PCR relied on a mix of 60 forward primers for TCR Vbeta segments and 13 reverse primers for TCR Jbeta segments. This immuneACCESS table, as held by TCRdb, lists in-frame sequences with V and J called but not all clones. Of the missing ones, under half trace to an unresolved V gene in checked studies; the others have no known cause. For this sample there are about 67,000 clones; 65% to 70% appear just once. The leading ten clones occupy under 2.5% of the sample. The sample comprised PBMCs. The source is a woman between 25 and 40 years old in good health and CMV-seronegative.

J is TRBJ1-3 and V is TRBV10-3; 9 bases agree with TRBD1. Trimming took 2 bases from V and 2 from J; bases not matched to a gene: 4. The germline V gene has CDR1 ENHRY and CDR2 SYGVKD. The CDR3 totals 16 residues. This CDR3 is CAISEEGDRAGNTIYF. The CDR3 DNA sequence: TGTGCCATCAGTGAGGAAGGGGACAGGGCTGGAAACACCATATATTTT.

This chain joins TRBV2 and TRBJ1-5; D remains unclear. Germline V gives CDR1 SNHLY, CDR2 FYNNEI. CDR3 length: 15 residues. With 4 bases removed from V and 6 bases from J, the gap between germline ends came to 16 bases. CDR3 residues: CASSATTTGSQPQHF. The CDR3 DNA follows: TGTGCCAGCAGTGCGACTACCACGGGTAGTCAGCCCCAGCATTTT.

This chain uses TRBV19 with TRBJ2-1; TRBD2 matches 11 bases. V shed 6 bases, J shed 5 bases, and the junction held 6 bases outside the gene matches. The length of the CDR3 is 15 residues. From germline, CDR1 is LNHDA and CDR2 SQIVND (reference sequence). CDR3 in DNA: TGTGCCAGTAGACCCTCTAGCGGGGGGCACAATGAGCAGTTCTTC. Translating gives CASRPSSGGHNEQFF.

The rearrangement uses TRBV7-9 and TRBJ1-2; D is perhaps TRBD1 (6 bases). With 7 bases removed from V and 4 bases from J, the gap between germline ends came to 13 bases. Germline V gene sequence: CDR1 SEHNR, CDR2 FQNEAQ (reference sequence). This CDR3 contains 13 residues. CDR3 coding DNA: TGTGCCAGCAACCCGTCAGGGGCCTATGGCTACACCTTC. Encoded protein: CASNPSGAYGYTF. Using reference TRBV7-9 and TRBJ1-2 for the parts outside the CDR3, the full variable domain is DTGVSQNPRHKITKRGQNVTFRCDPISEHNRLYWYRQTLGQGPEFLTYFQNEAQLEKSRLLSDRFSAERPKGSFSTLEIQRTEQGDSAMYLCASNPSGAYGYTFGSGTRLTVV.

The V call is TRBV9, the J call TRBJ1-2, with TRBD1 matching 7 bases. CDR1 and CDR2 (germline): SGDLS, YYNGEE. There are 15 residues in the CDR3. V dropped 0 bases and J dropped 4; count of bases not matched to a gene: 6. CDR3 nucleotide sequence: TGTGCCAGCAGCGTAGACCCGACAGGGCCCTATGGCTACACCTTC. Translating it yields CASSVDPTGPYGYTF.

A few counts support this clone. The chain employs TRBV27 and TRBJ2-3; 8 bases are shared with TRBD2. The CDR3 sequence is 15 residues long. The germline V gene has CDR1 MNHEY and CDR2 SMNVEV (reference sequence). V shed 2 bases and J 4 bases; nucleotides not matched to a gene: 5. The CDR3 region is CASSLNGGAPDTQYF. CDR3 sequence (DNA): TGTGCCAGCAGTTTAAACGGGGGGGCCCCAGATACGCAGTATTTT.

This clone was seen a handful of times. The chain employs TRBV4-1 and TRBJ1-1; no clear D. The CDR3 length is 14 residues. Trimming left V 0 bases short and J 1 base short, with 6 bases between. The germline V gene has CDR1 MGHRA and CDR2 YSYEKL. The CDR3 region is CASSQDRQNTEAFF. The CDR3 coding sequence is TGCGCCAGCAGCCAAGACCGACAGAACACTGAAGCTTTCTTT.

The chain couples TRBV7-9 to TRBJ2-1; TRBD2 matches at 10 bases. The CDR3 contains 15 residues. V lost 5 bases, J lost 5 bases, and 6 bases stayed unmatched. Per germline, CDR1 SEHNR and CDR2 FQNEAQ (reference sequence). CDR3 nucleotides: TGTGCCAGCAGCCCAGCGGGGGGGGGCAACAATGAGCAGTTCTTC. Amino acid sequence: CASSPAGGGNNEQFF.

In its sample, this clone was seen once. This chain's CDR3 is CASSPDGGNEQYF. Written as DNA, the CDR3 is TGTGCCAGCAGCCCCGACGGGGGGAACGAGCAGTACTTC. This chain connects TRBV7-9 to TRBJ2-7; TRBD2 agrees at 7 bases. Per the germline V gene, CDR1 is SEHNR and CDR2 is FQNEAQ (reference sequence). The CDR3 is 13 residues long. Germline trimming cut 5 bases from V and 5 bases from J; bases unmatched to any gene: 6.

This chain uses TRBV4-3 with TRBJ1-6; maybe TRBD1 (5 bases). Germline V gives CDR1 LGHNA, CDR2 YSLEER. Trimming left V 0 bases short and J 13 bases short, with 16 bases between. This CDR3 has 15 residues. The CDR3 DNA reads TGCGCCAGCAGCCAAGATTCACAGCAAGGGGTTCCCCTCCACTTT. The encoded protein is CASSQDSQQGVPLHF.

The rearrangement links TRBV6-6 to TRBJ2-2; 9 bases match TRBD1. This CDR3 is 16 amino acids long. Germline V CDR1 and CDR2: MNHNY, SVGAGI (reference sequence). V shed 2 bases, J shed 3 bases, and the junction held 4 bases outside the gene matches. The CDR3 reads CASSYGTGSDTGELFF. As DNA, the CDR3 is TGTGCCAGCAGTTACGGGACAGGGTCGGACACCGGGGAGCTGTTTTTT.

The chain links TRBV7-6 to TRBJ2-1, with 8 nucleotides matching TRBD1. Germline V gene data show CDR1 as SGHVS and CDR2 as FNYEAQ. This CDR3 spans 15 amino acids. V lost 3 bases and J lost 7; bases outside the gene matches: 8. CDR3 in amino acids: CASSFSDRGRNEQFF. Here the CDR3 DNA reads TGTGCCAGCAGCTTTAGTGACAGGGGCCGAAATGAGCAGTTCTTC.

The chain has TRBV27 and TRBJ2-7; 10 positions match TRBD1. The J segment lost 6 bases and the V segment lost 4 bases, leaving 9 bases of the junction unmatched. The length of the CDR3 is 15 residues. Germline loops: CDR1 MNHEY, CDR2 SMNVEV (reference sequence). The CDR3 nucleotides are TGTGCCAGCAGTTCCCGGGACAGGGGAGTTCGCGAGCAGTACTTC. Translation gives CASSSRDRGVREQYF.